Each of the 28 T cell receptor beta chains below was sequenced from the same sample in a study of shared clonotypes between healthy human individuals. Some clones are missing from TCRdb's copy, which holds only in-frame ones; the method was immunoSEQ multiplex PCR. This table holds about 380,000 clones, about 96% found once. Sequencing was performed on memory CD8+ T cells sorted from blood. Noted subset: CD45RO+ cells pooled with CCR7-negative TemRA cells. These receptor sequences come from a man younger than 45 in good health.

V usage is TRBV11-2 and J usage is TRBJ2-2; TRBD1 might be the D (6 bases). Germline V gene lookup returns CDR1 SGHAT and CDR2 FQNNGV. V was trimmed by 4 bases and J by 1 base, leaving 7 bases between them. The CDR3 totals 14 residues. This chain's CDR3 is CASSWGLNTGELFF. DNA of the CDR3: TGTGCCAGCAGCTGGGGGCTGAACACCGGGGAGCTGTTTTTT.

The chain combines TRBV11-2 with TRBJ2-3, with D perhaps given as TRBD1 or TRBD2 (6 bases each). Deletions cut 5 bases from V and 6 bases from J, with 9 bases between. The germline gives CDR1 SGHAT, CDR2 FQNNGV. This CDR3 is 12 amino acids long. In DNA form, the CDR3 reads TGTGCCAGCAGCGCGGGACACGATACGCAGTATTTT. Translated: CASSAGHDTQYF. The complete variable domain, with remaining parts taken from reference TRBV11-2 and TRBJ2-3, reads EAGVAQSPRYKIIEKRQSVAFWCNPISGHATLYWYQQILGQGPKLLIQFQNNGVVDDSQLPKDRFSAERLKGVDSTLKIQPAKLEDSAVYLCASSAGHDTQYFGPGTRLTVL.

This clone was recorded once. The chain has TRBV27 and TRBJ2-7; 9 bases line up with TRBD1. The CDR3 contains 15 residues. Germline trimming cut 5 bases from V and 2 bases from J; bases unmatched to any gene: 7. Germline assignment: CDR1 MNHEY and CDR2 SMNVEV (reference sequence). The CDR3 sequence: CASSPWTGAPYEQYF. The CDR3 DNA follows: TGTGCCAGCAGTCCCTGGACAGGGGCCCCCTACGAGCAGTACTTC.

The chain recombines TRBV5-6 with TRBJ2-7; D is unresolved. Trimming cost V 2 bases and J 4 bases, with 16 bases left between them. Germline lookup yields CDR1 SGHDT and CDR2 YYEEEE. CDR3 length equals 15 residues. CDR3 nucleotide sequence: TGTGCCAGCAGCTTCGCCAGTCCGCTCTCTTACGAGCAGTACTTC. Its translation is CASSFASPLSYEQYF.

CDR3 sequence: CASSLGDLREQYF. Here the CDR3 DNA reads TGTGCCAGCAGCTTAGGGGACCTGAGGGAGCAGTACTTC. This rearrangement joins TRBV7-9 to TRBJ2-7; D is perhaps TRBD1 or TRBD2 (5 bases each). The germline gives CDR1 SEHNR, CDR2 FQNEAQ (reference sequence). The CDR3 contains 13 residues. Trimming took 1 base from V and 7 from J, leaving 11 bases between them.

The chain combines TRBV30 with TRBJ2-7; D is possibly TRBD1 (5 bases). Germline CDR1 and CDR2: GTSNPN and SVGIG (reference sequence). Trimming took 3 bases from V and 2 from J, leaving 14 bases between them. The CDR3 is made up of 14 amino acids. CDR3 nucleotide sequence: TGTGCCTGGAGGTCGAGGCAGGGTCCCTACGAGCAGTACTTC. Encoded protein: CAWRSRQGPYEQYF.

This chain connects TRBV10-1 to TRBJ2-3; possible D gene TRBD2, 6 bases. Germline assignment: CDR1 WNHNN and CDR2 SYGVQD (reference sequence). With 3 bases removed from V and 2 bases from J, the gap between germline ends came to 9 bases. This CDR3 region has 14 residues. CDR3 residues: CASSEQRATDTQYF. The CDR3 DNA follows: TGCGCCAGCAGTGAACAGCGGGCCACAGATACGCAGTATTTT.

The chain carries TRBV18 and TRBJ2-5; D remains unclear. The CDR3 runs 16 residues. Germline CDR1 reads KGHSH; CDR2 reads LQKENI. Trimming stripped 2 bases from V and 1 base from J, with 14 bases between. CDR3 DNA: TGTGCCAGCTCACCAATCGGGCCGTCCCTCCAAGAGACCCAGTACTTC. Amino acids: CASSPIGPSLQETQYF.

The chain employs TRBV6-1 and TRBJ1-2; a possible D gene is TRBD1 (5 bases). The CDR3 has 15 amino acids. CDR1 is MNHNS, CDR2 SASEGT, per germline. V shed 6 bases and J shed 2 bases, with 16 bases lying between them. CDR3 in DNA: TGTGCCAGCAGGACCCGAGACAGTCTAAACTATGGCTACACCTTC. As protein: CASRTRDSLNYGYTF.

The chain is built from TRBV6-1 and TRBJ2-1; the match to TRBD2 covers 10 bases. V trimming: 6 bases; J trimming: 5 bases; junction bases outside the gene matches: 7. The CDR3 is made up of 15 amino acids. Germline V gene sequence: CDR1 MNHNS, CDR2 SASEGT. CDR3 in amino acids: CASSPRLAGNNEQFF. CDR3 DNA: TGTGCCAGCAGCCCTCGACTAGCGGGTAACAATGAGCAGTTCTTC.

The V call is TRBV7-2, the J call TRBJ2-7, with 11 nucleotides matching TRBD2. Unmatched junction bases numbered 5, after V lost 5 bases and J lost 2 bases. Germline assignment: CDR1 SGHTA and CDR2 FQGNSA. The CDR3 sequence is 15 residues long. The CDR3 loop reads CASSRGTSGTYEQYF. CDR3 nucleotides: TGTGCCAGCAGCCGGGGGACTAGCGGTACCTACGAGCAGTACTTC.

Here the CDR3 DNA reads TGTGCCAGCAGCTTAGTTGGGACAGGGGGCGGAAACACCATATATTTT. Its protein product is CASSLVGTGGGNTIYF. The chain has TRBV7-9 and TRBJ1-3; 12 bases match TRBD1. The CDR3 contains 16 residues. Germline values: CDR1 SEHNR, CDR2 FQNEAQ (reference sequence). Germline trimming cut 1 base from V and 4 bases from J; bases unmatched to any gene: 2. The full variable domain, its missing parts supplied by reference TRBV7-9 and TRBJ1-3, is DTGVSQNPRHKITKRGQNVTFRCDPISEHNRLYWYRQTLGQGPEFLTYFQNEAQLEKSRLLSDRFSAERPKGSFSTLEIQRTEQGDSAMYLCASSLVGTGGGNTIYFGEGSWLTVV.

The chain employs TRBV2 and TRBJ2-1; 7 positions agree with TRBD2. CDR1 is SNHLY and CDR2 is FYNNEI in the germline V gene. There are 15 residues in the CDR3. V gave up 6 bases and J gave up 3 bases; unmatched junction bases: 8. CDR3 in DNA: TGTGCCAGCAGCACTAGCGCCCTCAACTACAATGAGCAGTTCTTC. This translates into CASSTSALNYNEQFF.

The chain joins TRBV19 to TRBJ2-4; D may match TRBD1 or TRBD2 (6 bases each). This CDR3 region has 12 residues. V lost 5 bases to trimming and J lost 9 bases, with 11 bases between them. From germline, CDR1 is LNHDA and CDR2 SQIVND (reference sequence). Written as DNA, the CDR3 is TGTGCCAGTAGTGCAGGAGGGGGCATTCAGTACTTC. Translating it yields CASSAGGGIQYF.

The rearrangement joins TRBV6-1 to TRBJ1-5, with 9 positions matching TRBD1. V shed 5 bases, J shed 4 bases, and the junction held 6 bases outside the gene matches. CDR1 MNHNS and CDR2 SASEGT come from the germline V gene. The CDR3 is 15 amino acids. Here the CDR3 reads CASSLGQGRNQPQHF. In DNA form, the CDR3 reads TGTGCCAGCAGTCTGGGACAGGGCCGAAATCAGCCCCAGCATTTT.

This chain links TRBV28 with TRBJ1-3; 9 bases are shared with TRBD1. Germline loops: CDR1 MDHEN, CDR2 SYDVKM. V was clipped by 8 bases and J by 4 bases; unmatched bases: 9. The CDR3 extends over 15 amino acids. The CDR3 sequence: CASYGTGISGNTIYF. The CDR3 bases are TGTGCCAGCTACGGGACAGGGATCAGCGGAAACACCATATATTTT.

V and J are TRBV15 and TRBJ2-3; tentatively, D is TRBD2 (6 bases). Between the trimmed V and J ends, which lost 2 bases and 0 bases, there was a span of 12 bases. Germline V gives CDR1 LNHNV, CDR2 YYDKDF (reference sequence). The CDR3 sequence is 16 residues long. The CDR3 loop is CATSRRTGTSTDTQYF. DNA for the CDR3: TGTGCCACCAGCAGACGAACCGGGACTAGCACAGATACGCAGTATTTT.

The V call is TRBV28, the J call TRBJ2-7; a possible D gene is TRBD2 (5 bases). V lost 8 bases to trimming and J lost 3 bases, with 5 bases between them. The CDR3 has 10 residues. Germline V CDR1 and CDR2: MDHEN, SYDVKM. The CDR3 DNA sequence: TGTGCCAGCGGACTCTACGAGCAGTACTTC. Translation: CASGLYEQYF.

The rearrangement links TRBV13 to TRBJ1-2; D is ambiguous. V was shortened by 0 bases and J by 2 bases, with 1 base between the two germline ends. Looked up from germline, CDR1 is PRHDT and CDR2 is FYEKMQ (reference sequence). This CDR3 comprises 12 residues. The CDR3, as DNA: TGTGCCAGCAGCTTAGGAAACTATGGCTACACCTTC. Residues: CASSLGNYGYTF.

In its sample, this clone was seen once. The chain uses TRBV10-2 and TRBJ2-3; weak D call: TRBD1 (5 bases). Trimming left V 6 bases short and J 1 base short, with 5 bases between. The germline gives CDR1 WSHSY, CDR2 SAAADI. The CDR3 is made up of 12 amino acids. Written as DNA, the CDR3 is TGCGCCAGCAGACAGGGCACAGATACGCAGTATTTT. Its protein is CASRQGTDTQYF.

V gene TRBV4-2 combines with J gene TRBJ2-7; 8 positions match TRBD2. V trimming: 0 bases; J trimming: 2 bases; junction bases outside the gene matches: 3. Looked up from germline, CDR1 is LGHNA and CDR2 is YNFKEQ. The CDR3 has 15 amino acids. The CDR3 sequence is CASSQDLGLAYEQYF. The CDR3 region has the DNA TGTGCCAGCAGCCAAGATCTGGGACTAGCCTACGAGCAGTACTTC.

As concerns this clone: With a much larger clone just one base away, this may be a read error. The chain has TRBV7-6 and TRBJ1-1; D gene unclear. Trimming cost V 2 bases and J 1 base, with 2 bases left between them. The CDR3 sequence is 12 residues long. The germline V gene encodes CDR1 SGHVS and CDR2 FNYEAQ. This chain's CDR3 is CASSLQNTEAFF. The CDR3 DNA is TGTGCCAGCAGCTTACAGAACACTGAAGCTTTCTTT.

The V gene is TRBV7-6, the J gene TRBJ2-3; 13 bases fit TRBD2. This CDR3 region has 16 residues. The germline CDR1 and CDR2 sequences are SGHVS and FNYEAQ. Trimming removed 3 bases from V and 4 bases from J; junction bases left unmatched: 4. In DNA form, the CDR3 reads TGTGCCAGCAGCTTTCGCGGACTAGCGGGAGCAGATACGCAGTATTTT. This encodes CASSFRGLAGADTQYF.

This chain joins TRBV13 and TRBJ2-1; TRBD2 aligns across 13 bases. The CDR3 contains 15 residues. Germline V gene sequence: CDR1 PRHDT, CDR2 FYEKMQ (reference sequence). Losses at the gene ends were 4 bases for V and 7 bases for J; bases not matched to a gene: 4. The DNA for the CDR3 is TGTGCCAGCAGCTCACTAGCGGGAGGGTTGAATGAGCAGTTCTTC. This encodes CASSSLAGGLNEQFF.

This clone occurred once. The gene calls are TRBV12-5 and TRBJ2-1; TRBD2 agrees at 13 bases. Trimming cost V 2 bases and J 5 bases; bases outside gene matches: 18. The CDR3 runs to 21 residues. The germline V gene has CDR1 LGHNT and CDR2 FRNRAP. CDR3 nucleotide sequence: TGTGCTAGTGGTTTGTATTCTCGTGGACTAGCGGGAGTGACCGTGAACAATGAGCAGTTCTTC. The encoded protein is CASGLYSRGLAGVTVNNEQFF.

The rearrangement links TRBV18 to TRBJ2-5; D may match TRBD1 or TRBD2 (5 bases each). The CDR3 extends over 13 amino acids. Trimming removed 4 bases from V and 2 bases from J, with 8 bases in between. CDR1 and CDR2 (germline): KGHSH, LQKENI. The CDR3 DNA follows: TGTGCCAGCTCACGAGGGGTTCAAGAGACCCAGTACTTC. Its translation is CASSRGVQETQYF.

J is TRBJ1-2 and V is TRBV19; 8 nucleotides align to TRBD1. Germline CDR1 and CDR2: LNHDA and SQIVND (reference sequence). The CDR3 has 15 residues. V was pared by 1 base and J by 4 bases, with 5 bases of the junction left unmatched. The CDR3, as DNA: TGTGCCAGTAGTATAGCGGACAGGGTTCTCTATGGCTACACCTTC. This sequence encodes CASSIADRVLYGYTF.

This CDR3 reads CASSPPGQSSTDTQYF. CDR3 bases: TGCGCCAGCAGCCCACCGGGACAGTCTAGCACAGATACGCAGTATTTT. The chain recombines TRBV5-1 with TRBJ2-3, with 7 positions matching TRBD1. J lost 0 bases, V lost 4 bases, and 8 bases had no gene match. This CDR3 contains 16 residues. Germline-derived CDR1 and CDR2 are SGHRS and YFSETQ.